This T cell receptor beta chain is from a study of identical twins. The germline gives CDR1 SQVTM, CDR2 ANQGSEA. V lost 7 bases, J lost 8 bases, and 7 bases stayed unmatched. The CDR3 sequence is 11 residues long. TCRdb itself ran the 5' RACE reads through MiXCR, one entry per CDR3 protein. This table has hundreds of thousands of distinct CDR3 sequences, 5.5% to 7.5% appearing once. The sample comprised naive T cells sorted from blood. The clonotype comes from a man aged 18 to 30 in good health. V gene TRBV29-1 combines with J gene TRBJ1-2; 7 bases fit TRBD1. The CDR3 reads CSAWGQSGYTF. The CDR3 region has the DNA TGCAGCGCCTGGGGACAGTCGGGCTACACCTTC.